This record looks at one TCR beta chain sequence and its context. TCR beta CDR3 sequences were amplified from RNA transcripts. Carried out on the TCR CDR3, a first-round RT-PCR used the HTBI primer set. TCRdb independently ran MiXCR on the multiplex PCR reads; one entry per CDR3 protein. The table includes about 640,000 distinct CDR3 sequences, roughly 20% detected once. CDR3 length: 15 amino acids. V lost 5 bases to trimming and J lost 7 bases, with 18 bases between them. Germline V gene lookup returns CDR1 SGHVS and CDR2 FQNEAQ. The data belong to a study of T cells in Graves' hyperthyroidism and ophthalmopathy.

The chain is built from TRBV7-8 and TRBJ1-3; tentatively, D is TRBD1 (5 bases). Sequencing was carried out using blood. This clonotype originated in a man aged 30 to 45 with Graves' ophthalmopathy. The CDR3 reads CASSPPGQGGNTIYF. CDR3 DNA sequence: TGTGCCAGCAGCCCCCCAGGTCAGGGCGGTAACACCATATATTTT. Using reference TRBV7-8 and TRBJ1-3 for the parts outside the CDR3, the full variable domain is GAGVSQSPRYKVAKRGQDVALRCDPISGHVSLFWYQQALGQGPEFLTYFQNEAQLDKSGLPSDRFFAERPEGSVSTLKIQRTQQEDSAVYLCASSPPGQGGNTIYFGEGSWLTVV.